A selection of T cell receptor beta chains follows, all from one sample in a study of blood T cell repertoires in COVID-19. Clones were sequenced by immunoSEQ multiplex PCR, and TCRdb holds only the in-frame ones, with some missing. Here the sample spans about 50,000 clones, 90% being singletons. The sample consisted of peripheral blood. These receptor sequences come from a human donor in a cohort sampled during active COVID-19. CDR3s include the opening cysteine and the closing phenylalanine or tryptophan. The order of the fields is D gene, V gene, clone size, J gene, CDR3 DNA, CDR3 protein. The D gene is left open where the match is weak. The listing skips clone size in some rows; elsewhere it reads once, few, many or a size class.

D gene: -
V gene: TRBV25-1
clone size: -
J gene: TRBJ1-2
CDR3 DNA: TGTGCCAGCGGCCATATCTATGGCTACACCTTC
CDR3 protein: CASGHIYGYTF

D gene: TRBD2
V gene: TRBV3-1/TRBV3-2
clone size: -
J gene: TRBJ2-3
CDR3 DNA: TGTGCCAGCAGCCATAGATTATCGGGACTAGCGGGAAGGTCAGATACGCAGTATTTT
CDR3 protein: CASSHRLSGLAGRSDTQYF

D gene: -
V gene: TRBV3-1/TRBV3-2
clone size: -
J gene: TRBJ2-5
CDR3 DNA: TGTGCCAGCAGCCAAGATAGCGGCGGTCCCAAGACCCAGTACTTC
CDR3 protein: CASSQDSGGPKTQYF

D gene: TRBD1
V gene: TRBV27
clone size: once
J gene: TRBJ2-6
CDR3 DNA: TGTGCCAGCAGTCCCAGTCCCGGGACAGGGCTCACCAACGTCCTGACTTTC
CDR3 protein: CASSPSPGTGLTNVLTF

D gene: -
V gene: TRBV29-1
clone size: -
J gene: TRBJ1-2
CDR3 DNA: TGCAGCGTTGCAAGCAGGGGAGATGGCTACACCTTC
CDR3 protein: CSVASRGDGYTF

D gene: -
V gene: TRBV27
clone size: -
J gene: TRBJ1-2
CDR3 DNA: TGTGCCAGCAGGAAGGGTTCCCAGGGCTATGGCTACACCTTC
CDR3 protein: CASRKGSQGYGYTF

D gene: TRBD1
V gene: TRBV29-1
clone size: -
J gene: TRBJ1-1
CDR3 DNA: TGCAGCGTTGAAGTCTACAGGGGAGTGAACACTGAAGCTTTCTTT
CDR3 protein: CSVEVYRGVNTEAFF

D gene: TRBD2
V gene: TRBV6-6
clone size: few
J gene: TRBJ2-7
CDR3 DNA: TGTGCCAGCAGATTCTCCCAAGGACTAGCGGGGTACGAGCAGTACTTC
CDR3 protein: CASRFSQGLAGYEQYF

D gene: -
V gene: TRBV19
clone size: -
J gene: TRBJ2-7
CDR3 DNA: TGTGCCAGTACCCCGGGACACCCCTCCGAGCAGTACTTC
CDR3 protein: CASTPGHPSEQYF

D gene: TRBD1
V gene: TRBV5-4
clone size: few
J gene: TRBJ1-2
CDR3 DNA: TGTGCCAGCAGCCCAAGGACAGGAGAGACCTATGGCTACACCTTC
CDR3 protein: CASSPRTGETYGYTF

D gene: TRBD1
V gene: TRBV6-1
clone size: -
J gene: TRBJ1-5
CDR3 DNA: TGTGCCAGCAGTGAATGGACAGGGGGCTCTCAGCCCCAGCATTTT
CDR3 protein: CASSEWTGGSQPQHF

D gene: -
V gene: TRBV10-3
clone size: once
J gene: TRBJ1-2
CDR3 DNA: TGTGCCATCAGTAAATCCCAGGGCGCGCAGGGCTACACCTTC
CDR3 protein: CAISKSQGAQGYTF

D gene: -
V gene: TRBV9
clone size: -
J gene: TRBJ1-3
CDR3 DNA: TGTGCCAGCAGCTCCACGCAGGGGACTGGAAACACCATATATTTT
CDR3 protein: CASSSTQGTGNTIYF

D gene: -
V gene: TRBV10-3
clone size: -
J gene: TRBJ2-5
CDR3 DNA: TGTGCCATCAGTGAGTCGCTAGATGAGACCCAGTACTTC
CDR3 protein: CAISESLDETQYF

D gene: -
V gene: TRBV30
clone size: -
J gene: TRBJ1-1
CDR3 DNA: TGTGCCTGGGGGAGACAGCCCACTGAAGCTTTCTTT
CDR3 protein: CAWGRQPTEAFF

D gene: -
V gene: TRBV11-2
clone size: -
J gene: TRBJ1-1
CDR3 DNA: TGTGCCAGCAGCTTATATGAACAGTATCCTGAAGCTTTCTTT
CDR3 protein: CASSLYEQYPEAFF

D gene: TRBD2
V gene: TRBV7-2
clone size: once
J gene: TRBJ2-5
CDR3 DNA: TGTGCCAGCAGCTTGCGGGGACTAGTTGGAGAGACCCAGTACTTC
CDR3 protein: CASSLRGLVGETQYF

D gene: TRBD1
V gene: TRBV6-5
clone size: -
J gene: TRBJ2-7
CDR3 DNA: TGTGCCAGCAGTCAGACAGGGGGAGGGTACGAGCAGTACTTC
CDR3 protein: CASSQTGGGYEQYF

D gene: -
V gene: TRBV29-1
clone size: -
J gene: TRBJ1-5
CDR3 DNA: TGCAGCGTTCGGCAGGGAAGGGATCAGCCCCAGCATTTT
CDR3 protein: CSVRQGRDQPQHF

D gene: -
V gene: TRBV28
clone size: -
J gene: TRBJ2-5
CDR3 DNA: TGTGCCAGCCGACAGAGCCAAGAGACCCAGTACTTC
CDR3 protein: CASRQSQETQYF

D gene: TRBD1
V gene: TRBV7-3
clone size: -
J gene: TRBJ2-7
CDR3 DNA: TGTGCCAGCAGCATTGGACAGGGGGTGGGCGAGCAGTACTTC
CDR3 protein: CASSIGQGVGEQYF

D gene: TRBD2
V gene: TRBV19
clone size: -
J gene: TRBJ2-5
CDR3 DNA: TGTGCCAGTACCCCGAAGGGACTAGCGAGAGAGACCCAGTACTTC
CDR3 protein: CASTPKGLARETQYF

D gene: -
V gene: TRBV5-4
clone size: once
J gene: TRBJ2-6
CDR3 DNA: TGTGCCAGCAGCTCCCAGTTGGCTGGGGCCAACGTCCTGACTTTC
CDR3 protein: CASSSQLAGANVLTF

D gene: TRBD1
V gene: TRBV10-1
clone size: -
J gene: TRBJ2-4
CDR3 DNA: TGCGCCAGCAGTGAACAGGGGGCCAAAAACATTCAGTACTTC
CDR3 protein: CASSEQGAKNIQYF

D gene: TRBD2
V gene: TRBV12-5
clone size: -
J gene: TRBJ2-1
CDR3 DNA: TGTGCTAGTGGTTTGACATTACTAGCGTCTGGGCAGTTCTTC
CDR3 protein: CASGLTLLASGQFF

D gene: TRBD1
V gene: TRBV7-3
clone size: -
J gene: TRBJ1-2
CDR3 DNA: TGTGCCAGCAGCTCATGGGACAGGGGACGCTATGGCTACACCTTC
CDR3 protein: CASSSWDRGRYGYTF

D gene: -
V gene: TRBV6-6
clone size: -
J gene: TRBJ2-2
CDR3 DNA: TGTGCCAGCAGTTACTGGCGGAGGGGCACCGGGGAGCTGTTTTTT
CDR3 protein: CASSYWRRGTGELFF

D gene: -
V gene: TRBV5-1
clone size: -
J gene: TRBJ2-1
CDR3 DNA: TGCGCCAGCAGCTTGTCGGGTCGGGTGGGAGGCAATGAGCAGTTCTTC
CDR3 protein: CASSLSGRVGGNEQFF

D gene: -
V gene: TRBV5-4
clone size: once
J gene: TRBJ2-5
CDR3 DNA: TGTGCCAGCAGCTATACAGGGAAGGAAGGGAGAAAGACCCAGTACTTC
CDR3 protein: CASSYTGKEGRKTQYF

D gene: -
V gene: TRBV7-8
clone size: -
J gene: TRBJ1-5
CDR3 DNA: TGTGCCAGCAGCTTTCAACAGGGAAGGGGCAATCAGCCCCAGCATTTT
CDR3 protein: CASSFQQGRGNQPQHF

D gene: -
V gene: TRBV18
clone size: -
J gene: TRBJ2-7
CDR3 DNA: TGTGCCAGCTCTCCTCAGCAGGGGTCCGAGCAGTACTTC
CDR3 protein: CASSPQQGSEQYF

D gene: -
V gene: TRBV6-5
clone size: -
J gene: TRBJ1-5
CDR3 DNA: TGTGCCAGCAGTTCGCGCGGGGCCGGCGGCAATCAGCCCCAGCATTTT
CDR3 protein: CASSSRGAGGNQPQHF